The present T cell receptor (beta chain) was sequenced within a study of CD4 T cells in relation to SARS-CoV-2 and coronaviruses. Study information: After 10 to 11 days of antigen culture, PBMC TCR beta CDR3s were sequenced. Of the patients, seven to nine were male, a few female, two Hispanic.

About this clone itself: The antigen remains undetermined.

90,000 to 100,000 naive or memory CD4+ cells were cultured with CEF peptides for about 10 days. Sequencing was performed with immunoSEQ multiplex PCR; in TCRdb, only in-frame clones are kept and a portion is missing. The table has tens of thousands of clones, more than 60% seen once. Per germline, CDR1 SGHKS and CDR2 YYEKEE (reference sequence). The CDR3 length is 16 residues. J lost 2 bases, V lost 3 bases, and 8 bases had no gene match. Study conclusions and caveats: Pre-pandemic and post-infection samples never came from the same donor.

This sequence was found in an adult with COVID-19. The sequencing sample was made of memory CD4+ T cells from PBMCs, cultured in vitro. This chain connects TRBV5-5 to TRBJ2-5, with 9 nucleotides matching TRBD1. The CDR3 DNA reads as TGTGCCAGCAGCTCGCCCGGACAGGGGAGTCAAGAGACCCAGTACTTC. Its protein is CASSSPGQGSQETQYF.